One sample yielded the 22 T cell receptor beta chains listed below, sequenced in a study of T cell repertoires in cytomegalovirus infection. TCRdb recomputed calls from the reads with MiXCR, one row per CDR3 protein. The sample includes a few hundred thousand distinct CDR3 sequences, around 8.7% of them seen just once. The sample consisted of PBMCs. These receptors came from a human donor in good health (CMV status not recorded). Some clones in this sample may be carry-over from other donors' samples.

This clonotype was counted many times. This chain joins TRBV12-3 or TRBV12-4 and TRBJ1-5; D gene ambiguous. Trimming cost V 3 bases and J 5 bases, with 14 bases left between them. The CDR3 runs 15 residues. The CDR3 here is CASSFETLGYQPQHF. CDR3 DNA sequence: TGTGCCAGCAGTTTCGAGACACTGGGTTATCAGCCCCAGCATTTT.

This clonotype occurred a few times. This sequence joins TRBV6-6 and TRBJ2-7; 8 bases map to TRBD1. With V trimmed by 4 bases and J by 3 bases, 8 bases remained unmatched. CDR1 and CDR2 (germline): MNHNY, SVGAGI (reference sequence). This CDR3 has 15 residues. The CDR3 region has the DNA TGTGCCAGCAGTTCCATAGACAGGGGATACTACGAGCAGTACTTC. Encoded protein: CASSSIDRGYYEQYF.

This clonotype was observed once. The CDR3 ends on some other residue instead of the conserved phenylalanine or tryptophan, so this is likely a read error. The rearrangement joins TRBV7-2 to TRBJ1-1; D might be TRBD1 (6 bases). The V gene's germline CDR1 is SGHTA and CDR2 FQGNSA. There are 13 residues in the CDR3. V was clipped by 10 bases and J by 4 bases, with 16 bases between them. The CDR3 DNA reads TGTGCCACCCCACAGGGACGGGGCACTGAAGCTTTCTCT. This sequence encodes CATPQGRGTEAFS.

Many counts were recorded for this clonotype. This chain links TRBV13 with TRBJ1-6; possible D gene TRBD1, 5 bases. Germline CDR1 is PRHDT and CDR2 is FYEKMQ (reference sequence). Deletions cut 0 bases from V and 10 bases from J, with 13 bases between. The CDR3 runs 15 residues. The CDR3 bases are TGTGCCAGCAGCTTAGGCCTGGGGGGTAGGTCACCCCTCCACTTT. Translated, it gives CASSLGLGGRSPLHF.

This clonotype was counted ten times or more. CDR3 sequence (DNA): TGTGCCAGCAGCTTTTTAGGACAGAATGGAGGCTACACCTTC. Protein product: CASSFLGQNGGYTF. The rearrangement joins TRBV7-2 to TRBJ1-2; tentative D call: TRBD1 (6 bases). The CDR3 is made up of 14 amino acids. Germline-derived CDR1 and CDR2 are SGHTA and FQGNSA. The V and J ends lost 3 bases and 8 bases respectively, with 16 bases between them.

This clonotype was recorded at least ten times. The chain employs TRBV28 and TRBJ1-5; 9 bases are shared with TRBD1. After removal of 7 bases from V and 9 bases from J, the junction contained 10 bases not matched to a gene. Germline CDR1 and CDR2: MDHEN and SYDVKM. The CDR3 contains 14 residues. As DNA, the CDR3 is TGTGCCAGCACCGCGACAGGGGGTATTCTGCCCCAGCATTTT. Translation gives CASTATGGILPQHF.

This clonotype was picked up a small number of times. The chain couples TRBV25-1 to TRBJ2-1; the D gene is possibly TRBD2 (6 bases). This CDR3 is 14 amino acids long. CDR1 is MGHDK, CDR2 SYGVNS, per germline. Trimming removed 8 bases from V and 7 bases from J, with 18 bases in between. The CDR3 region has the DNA TGTGCCAGCGGAGAGGAGGGACCGAAGAATGAGCAGTTCTTC. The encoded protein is CASGEEGPKNEQFF.

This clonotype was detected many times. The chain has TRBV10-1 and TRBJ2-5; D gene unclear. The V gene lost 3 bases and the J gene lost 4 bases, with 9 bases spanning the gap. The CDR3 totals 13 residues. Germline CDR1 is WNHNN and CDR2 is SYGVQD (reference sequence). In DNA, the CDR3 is TGCGCCAGCAGTGAATACAGAAGAGAGACCCAGTACTTC. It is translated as CASSEYRRETQYF.

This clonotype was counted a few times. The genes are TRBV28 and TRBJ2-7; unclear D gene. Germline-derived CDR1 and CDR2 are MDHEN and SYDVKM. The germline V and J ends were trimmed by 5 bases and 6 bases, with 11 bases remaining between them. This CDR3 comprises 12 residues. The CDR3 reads CASSESRVEQYF. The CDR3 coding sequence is TGTGCCAGCAGTGAATCTCGTGTCGAGCAGTACTTC.

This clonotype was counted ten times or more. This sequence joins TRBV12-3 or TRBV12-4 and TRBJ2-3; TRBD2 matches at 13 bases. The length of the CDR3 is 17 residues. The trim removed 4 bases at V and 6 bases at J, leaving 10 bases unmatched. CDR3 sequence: CASSSTLLAGGQDTQYF. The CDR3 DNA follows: TGTGCCAGCAGTTCCACGCTACTAGCGGGGGGGCAGGATACGCAGTATTTT.

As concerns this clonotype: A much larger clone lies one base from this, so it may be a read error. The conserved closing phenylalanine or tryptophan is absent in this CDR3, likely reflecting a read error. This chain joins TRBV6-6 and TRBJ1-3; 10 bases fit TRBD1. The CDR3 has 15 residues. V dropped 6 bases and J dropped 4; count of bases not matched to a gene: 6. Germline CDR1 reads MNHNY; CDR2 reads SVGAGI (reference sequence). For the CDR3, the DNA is TGTGCCAGCAGGGAGACAGGGGGCGCCGGAAACACCATATATTTG. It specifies CASRETGGAGNTIYL.

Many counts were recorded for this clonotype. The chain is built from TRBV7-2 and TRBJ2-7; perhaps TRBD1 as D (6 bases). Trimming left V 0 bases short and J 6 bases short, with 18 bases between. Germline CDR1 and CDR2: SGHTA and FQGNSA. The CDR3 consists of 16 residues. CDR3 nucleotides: TGTGCCAGCAGCTTAGCGCCGGTCAGGGGAACTGGCGAGCAGTACTTC. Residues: CASSLAPVRGTGEQYF.

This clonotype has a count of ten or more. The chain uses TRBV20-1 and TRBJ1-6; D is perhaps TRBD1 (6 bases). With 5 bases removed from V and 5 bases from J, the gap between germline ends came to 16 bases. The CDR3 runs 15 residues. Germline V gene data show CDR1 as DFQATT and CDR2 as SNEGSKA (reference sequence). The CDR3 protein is CSAGGGPHNNSPLHF. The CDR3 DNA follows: TGCAGTGCTGGGGGGGGCCCCCATAATAATTCACCCCTCCACTTT.

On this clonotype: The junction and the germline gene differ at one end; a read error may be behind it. The CDR3 coding sequence is TGTGCCAGTAGTTCCGGACAGGGGTACGACTATAGCTACACCTTC. Its protein product is CASSSGQGYDYSYTF. The V call is TRBV19, the J call TRBJ1-2; 9 bases map to TRBD1. Per germline, CDR1 LNHDA and CDR2 SQIVND (reference sequence). This CDR3 has 15 amino acids.

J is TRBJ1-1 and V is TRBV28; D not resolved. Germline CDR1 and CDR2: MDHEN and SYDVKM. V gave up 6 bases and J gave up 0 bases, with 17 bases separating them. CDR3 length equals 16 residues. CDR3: CASSLSLVRVNTEAFF. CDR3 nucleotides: TGTGCCAGCAGCCTCTCTCTTGTGCGGGTGAACACTGAAGCTTTCTTT.

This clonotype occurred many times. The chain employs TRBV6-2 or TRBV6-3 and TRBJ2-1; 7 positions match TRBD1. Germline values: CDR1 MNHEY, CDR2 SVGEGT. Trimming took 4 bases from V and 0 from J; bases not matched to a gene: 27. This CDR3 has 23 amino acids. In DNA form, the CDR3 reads TGTGCCAGCAGTTTCGAGATAACAGGGGACGAAAGGCGAAAGCAAAGCTCCTACAATGAGCAGTTCTTC. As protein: CASSFEITGDERRKQSSYNEQFF.

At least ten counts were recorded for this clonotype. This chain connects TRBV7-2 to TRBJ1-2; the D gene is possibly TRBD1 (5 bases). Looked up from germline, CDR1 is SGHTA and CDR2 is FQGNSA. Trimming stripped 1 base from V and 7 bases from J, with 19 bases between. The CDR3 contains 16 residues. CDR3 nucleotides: TGTGCCAGCAGCTTAGGGGGGTCCGGGAGGCAGGGTGGCTACACCTTC. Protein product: CASSLGGSGRQGGYTF. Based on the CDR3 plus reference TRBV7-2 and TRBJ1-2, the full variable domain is GAGVSQSPSNKVTEKGKDVELRCDPISGHTALYWYRQSLGQGLEFLIYFQGNSAPDKSGLPSDRFSAERTGGSVSTLTIQRTQQEDSAVYLCASSLGGSGRQGGYTFGSGTRLTVV.

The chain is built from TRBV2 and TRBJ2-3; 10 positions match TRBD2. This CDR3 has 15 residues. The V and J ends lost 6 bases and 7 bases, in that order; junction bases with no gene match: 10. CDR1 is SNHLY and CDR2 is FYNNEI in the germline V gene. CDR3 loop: CASRVRSGGAHTQYF. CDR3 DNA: TGTGCCAGCAGAGTACGGAGCGGGGGGGCACATACGCAGTATTTT. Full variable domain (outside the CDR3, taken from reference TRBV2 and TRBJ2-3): EPEVTQTPSHQVTQMGQEVILRCVPISNHLYFYWYRQILGQKVEFLVSFYNNEISEKSEIFDDQFSVERPDGSNFTLKIRSTKLEDSAMYFCASRVRSGGAHTQYFGPGTRLTVL.

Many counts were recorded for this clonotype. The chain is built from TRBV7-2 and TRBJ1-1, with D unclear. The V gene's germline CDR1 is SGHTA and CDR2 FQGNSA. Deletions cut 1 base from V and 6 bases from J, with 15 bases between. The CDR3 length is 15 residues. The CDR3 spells CASSLEPGRVPEAFF. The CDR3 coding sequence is TGTGCCAGCAGCTTAGAACCGGGAAGGGTTCCTGAAGCTTTCTTT. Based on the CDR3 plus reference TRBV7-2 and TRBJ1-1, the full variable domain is GAGVSQSPSNKVTEKGKDVELRCDPISGHTALYWYRQSLGQGLEFLIYFQGNSAPDKSGLPSDRFSAERTGGSVSTLTIQRTQQEDSAVYLCASSLEPGRVPEAFFGQGTRLTVV.

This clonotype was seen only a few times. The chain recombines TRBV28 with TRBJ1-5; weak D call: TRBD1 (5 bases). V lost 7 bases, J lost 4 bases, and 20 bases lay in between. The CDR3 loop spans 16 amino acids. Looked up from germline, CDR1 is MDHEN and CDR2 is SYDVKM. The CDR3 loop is CASIPPGAERNQPQHF. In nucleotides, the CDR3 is TGTGCCAGCATCCCCCCCGGGGCAGAAAGAAATCAGCCCCAGCATTTT.

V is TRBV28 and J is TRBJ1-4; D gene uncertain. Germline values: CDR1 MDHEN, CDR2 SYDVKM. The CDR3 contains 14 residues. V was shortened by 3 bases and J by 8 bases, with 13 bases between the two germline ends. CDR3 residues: CASSFVRLREKLFF. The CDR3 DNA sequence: TGTGCCAGCAGTTTTGTAAGGTTAAGGGAAAAACTGTTTTTT.

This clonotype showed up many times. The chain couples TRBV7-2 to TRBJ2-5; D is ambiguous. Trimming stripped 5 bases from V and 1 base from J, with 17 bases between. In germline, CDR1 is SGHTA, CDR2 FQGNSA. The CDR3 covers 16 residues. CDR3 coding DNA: TGTGCCAGCAGCCCTCACACCTCGATCAGCCAAGAGACCCAGTACTTC. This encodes CASSPHTSISQETQYF.